This T cell receptor (beta chain) was profiled in a study of sequential checkpoint blockade in melanoma. The table came from immunoSEQ multiplex PCR; TCRdb's copy has only in-frame clones and leaves some out. The sample yields some 10,000 clones, approximately 80% seen once. The sample's treatment: randomized to nivolumab then ipilimumab (arm A) or the reverse (arm B). V was clipped by 3 bases and J by 5 bases, with 14 bases between them. The CDR3 runs to 16 residues. Germline assignment: CDR1 KGHSH and CDR2 LQKENI. The source was CD8+ T cells sorted from blood (inferred from file names), collected from a patient given nivolumab and ipilimumab in sequence. The source of this sequence is a human donor with melanoma. The chain carries TRBV18 and TRBJ1-6; no clear D. As DNA, the CDR3 is TGTGCCAGCTCACCCCGGACTTCTCCAAATAATTCACCCCTCCACTTT. Translated: CASSPRTSPNNSPLHF.